This entry is about one TCR beta chain. The antigen remains unidentified. V was trimmed by 5 bases and J by 5 bases, leaving 16 bases between them. Per germline, CDR1 MNHNS and CDR2 SASEGT. The CDR3 totals 14 residues. This sample is drawn from a study of cytomegalovirus exposure and HLA in healthy donors. Study observations and caveats: The study carried out a later analysis of TCR beta sequences. It associated about 15,000 of them with specific HLA alleles at a false discovery rate of 0.05. TCR beta chains numbering more than 150 were designated cytomegalovirus-associated. Being productive about 90% or about 30% of the time was typical of most TCR beta V segments in an earlier analysis.

PCR primers comprised 60 Vbeta and 13 Jbeta primers. Clones were sequenced by immunoSEQ multiplex PCR, and TCRdb holds only the in-frame ones, with some missing. The sample lists roughly 180,000 clones; approximately 72% were seen once. The sample comprised PBMCs. J is TRBJ2-7 and V is TRBV6-1; possibly TRBD1 for D (6 bases). This receptor was obtained from a female donor in good health and CMV-seronegative. CDR3 sequence: CASSTQGQIHEQYF. The CDR3 DNA sequence: TGTGCCAGCAGTACGCAGGGGCAGATCCACGAGCAGTACTTC.